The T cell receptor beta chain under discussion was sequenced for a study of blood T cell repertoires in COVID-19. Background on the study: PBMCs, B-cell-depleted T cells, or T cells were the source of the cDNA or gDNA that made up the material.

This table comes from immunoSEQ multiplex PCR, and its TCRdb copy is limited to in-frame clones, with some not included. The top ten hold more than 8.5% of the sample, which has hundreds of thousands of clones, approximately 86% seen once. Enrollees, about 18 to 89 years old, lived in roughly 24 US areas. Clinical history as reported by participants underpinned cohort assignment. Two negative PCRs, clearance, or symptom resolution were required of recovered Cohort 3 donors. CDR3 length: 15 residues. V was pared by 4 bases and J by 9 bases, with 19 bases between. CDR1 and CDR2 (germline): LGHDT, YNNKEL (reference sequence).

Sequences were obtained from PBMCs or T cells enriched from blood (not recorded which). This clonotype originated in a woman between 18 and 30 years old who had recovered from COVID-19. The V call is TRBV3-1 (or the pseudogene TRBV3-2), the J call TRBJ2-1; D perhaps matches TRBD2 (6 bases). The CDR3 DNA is TGTGCCAGCAGCCTCCCGGGGGAACGGGGCGGTGAGCAGTTCTTC. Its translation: CASSLPGERGGEQFF.